What follows are 12 T cell receptor beta chains derived from one specimen sequenced in a study of T cell responses to AZD1222 COVID-19 vaccine. The repertoire was sequenced with immunoSEQ multiplex PCR; TCRdb's copy has only in-frame clones and lacks some. Seen here are under 150,000 clones, 75% to 90% observed once, and the top ten hold 1.5% to 2%. The material sequenced was peripheral blood, taken 28 days after the second AZD1222 dose. The receptor source for this set is an adult who received the AZD1222 COVID-19 vaccine.

This chain links TRBV4-2 with TRBJ2-5, with D possibly being TRBD2 (6 bases). The germline V gene encodes CDR1 LGHNA and CDR2 YNFKEQ. This CDR3 is 15 amino acids long. V was shortened by 2 bases and J by 0 bases, with 10 bases between the two germline ends. The CDR3 region is CASSQREYHQETQYF. For the CDR3, the DNA is TGTGCCAGCAGCCAACGGGAGTATCACCAAGAGACCCAGTACTTC.

This clone has a single count. V usage is TRBV11-1 and J usage is TRBJ1-1; D not resolved. The CDR3 covers 14 residues. With 3 bases removed from V and 1 base from J, the gap between germline ends came to 9 bases. Germline CDR1 SGHAT, CDR2 FQDESV (reference sequence). The CDR3 nucleotides read TGTGCCAGCAGCTTTCGCCACTCGAACACTGAAGCTTTCTTT. This codes for CASSFRHSNTEAFF.

The chain is built from TRBV7-9 and TRBJ2-5; 10 bases are shared with TRBD1. After removal of 3 bases from V and 1 base from J, the junction contained 2 bases not matched to a gene. Per germline, CDR1 SEHNR and CDR2 FQNEAQ (reference sequence). This CDR3 is built from 15 residues. This chain's CDR3 is CASSFGDRGQETQYF. DNA for the CDR3: TGTGCCAGCAGCTTTGGGGACAGGGGCCAAGAGACCCAGTACTTC.

The chain recombines TRBV5-4 with TRBJ1-1, with D unresolved. The CDR3 totals 13 residues. The germline V and J ends were trimmed by 2 bases and 4 bases, with 9 bases remaining between them. Germline V gene lookup returns CDR1 SGHNT and CDR2 YYREEE (reference sequence). CDR3 sequence reads: CASSFGGVTEAFF. CDR3 in DNA: TGTGCCAGCAGCTTTGGTGGGGTCACTGAAGCTTTCTTT.

The chain recombines TRBV6-5 with TRBJ1-3, with 8 nucleotides matching TRBD1. J gave up 1 base and V 5 bases, and 4 bases lay outside the gene matches. The CDR3 sequence is 15 residues long. The germline gives CDR1 MNHEY, CDR2 SVGAGI. CDR3 protein: CASSRTGRSGNTIYF. The CDR3 DNA sequence: TGTGCCAGCAGTCGGACAGGGAGGTCTGGAAACACCATATATTTT.

This chain connects TRBV12-3 or TRBV12-4 to TRBJ1-3, with unresolved D. Trimming pared 6 bases from V and 4 bases from J, leaving 10 bases between. The CDR3 is 13 residues long. CDR3 in DNA: TGTGCCAGCAGCCTCGGTCTAGGAAACACCATATATTTT. It encodes CASSLGLGNTIYF.

The J gene is TRBJ2-3, the V gene TRBV21-1; whether TRBD2, the table's D call, matches the DNA was not checked. TRBV21-1 is an annotated pseudogene. CDR3 length: 20 residues. CDR3 amino acids: CASKKSSGLAGGGDTDTQYF. The CDR3 coding sequence is TGTGCCAGCAAAAAGTCGTCAGGACTAGCGGGAGGGGGGGACACAGATACGCAGTATTTT.

The chain carries TRBV25-1 and TRBJ1-2; 8 bases align to TRBD1. This CDR3 has 14 residues. V lost 5 bases to trimming and J lost 7 bases; unmatched junction nucleotides: 9. Germline lookup yields CDR1 MGHDK and CDR2 SYGVNS. CDR3 in amino acids: CASSLGQGAFGYTF. The CDR3 nucleotides are TGTGCCAGCAGTCTTGGGCAGGGGGCGTTTGGCTACACCTTC.

The chain carries TRBV6-4 and TRBJ2-3; D not resolved. Germline V gene sequence: CDR1 MRHNA, CDR2 SNTAGT. The V end lost 3 bases, the J end lost 2 bases, and 6 bases lay between the germline ends. This CDR3 is 13 amino acids long. The CDR3, as DNA: TGTGCCAGCAGTGATTACCACACAGATACGCAGTATTTT. It yields the protein CASSDYHTDTQYF.

The rearrangement joins TRBV29-1 to TRBJ2-2, with 11 positions matching TRBD2. Trimming removed 2 bases from V and 4 bases from J; junction bases left unmatched: 6. From germline, CDR1 is SQVTM and CDR2 ANQGSEA. The CDR3 loop spans 16 amino acids. CDR3 sequence (DNA): TGCAGCGTTGAACTCCACACTAGCGGGAGCACCGGGGAGCTGTTTTTT. It codes for CSVELHTSGSTGELFF.

This clone has just a few counts. This chain uses TRBV12-3 or TRBV12-4 with TRBJ2-2, with D uncertain. The CDR3 totals 12 residues. With 8 bases removed from V and 7 bases from J, the gap between germline ends came to 11 bases. The CDR3: CASVRFGGELFF. CDR3 nucleotide sequence: TGTGCCAGCGTCCGCTTTGGCGGGGAGCTGTTTTTT.

V is TRBV7-9 and J is TRBJ1-1, with unresolved D. Germline V gives CDR1 SEHNR, CDR2 FQNEAQ (reference sequence). Trimming shortened V by 2 bases and J by 0 bases, and 16 bases separated the two germline ends. The CDR3 length is 17 residues. The CDR3 sequence is CASSLLPIVTVNTEAFF. In DNA, the CDR3 is TGTGCCAGCAGCTTACTTCCGATCGTAACGGTGAACACTGAAGCTTTCTTT. Full variable domain (remainder filled in from reference TRBV7-9 and TRBJ1-1): DTGVSQNPRHKITKRGQNVTFRCDPISEHNRLYWYRQTLGQGPEFLTYFQNEAQLEKSRLLSDRFSAERPKGSFSTLEIQRTEQGDSAMYLCASSLLPIVTVNTEAFFGQGTRLTVV.